This T cell receptor beta chain was sequenced during a study of regulatory T cells in long-lasting Graves disease. Regarding the study as a whole: Authors noted too few samples as a limitation.

Time point defined: newly diagnosed GD, antithyroid drugs for less than 3 months. PBMC-derived RNA was used for the TCR library. Germline-derived CDR1 and CDR2 are MNHEY and SVGEGT. Trimming shortened V by 1 base and J by 1 base, and 10 bases separated the two germline ends. The CDR3 is 15 amino acids. To note about this clonotype: The antigen remains undetermined.

With iRepertoire HTBI primers and Arm-PCR of CDR3 regions, TCR beta libraries were built. TCRdb reanalysed the multiplex PCR reads using MiXCR and keeps one entry per CDR3 protein. The table records a few hundred thousand distinct CDR3 sequences, approximately 15% of them present only once. Another study also made use of these data, one on T cells in Graves' hyperthyroidism and ophthalmopathy.

The genes are TRBV6-2 or TRBV6-3 and TRBJ2-5; TRBD1 might be the D (6 bases). This receptor was taken from a woman in her forties or fifties with Graves disease. Sequences were derived from peripheral blood mononuclear cells (PBMCs), sampled at new diagnosis, from a patient treated with antithyroid drugs. CDR3: CASSYWTDRQETQYF. The DNA for the CDR3 is TGTGCCAGCAGTTACTGGACAGACCGCCAAGAGACCCAGTACTTC.